Below are 32 T cell receptor beta chains sequenced from a single sample in a study of early T cells in non-severe SARS-CoV-2 infection. TCRdb independently ran MiXCR on the 5' RACE reads; one entry per CDR3 protein. This table holds roughly 120,000 distinct CDR3 sequences, about 15% found once. The source material was whole blood. Receptor source: an adult who was a healthcare worker with PCR-confirmed SARS-CoV-2 infection or an uninfected control (not recorded which).

This clonotype was observed a handful of times. V and J are TRBV6-2 or TRBV6-3 and TRBJ1-5; 9 nucleotides match TRBD1. The CDR3 is 15 residues long. Germline-derived CDR1 and CDR2 are MNHEY and SVGEGT. The V and J ends lost 11 bases and 4 bases, in that order; junction bases with no gene match: 12. CDR3 residues: CASDRGYPRNQPQHF. In DNA form, the CDR3 reads TGTGCCTCGGACAGGGGATATCCCCGGAATCAGCCCCAGCATTTT.

This rearrangement joins TRBV7-6 to TRBJ2-1, with 7 bases lining up with TRBD2. The CDR3 totals 13 residues. CDR1 SGHVS and CDR2 FNYEAQ come from the germline V gene. V lost 5 bases, J lost 9 bases, and 7 bases stayed unmatched. The CDR3 loop is CASSQTGGSEQFF. CDR3 in DNA: TGTGCCAGCAGCCAGACCGGGGGGTCTGAGCAGTTCTTC.

The chain links TRBV12-3 or TRBV12-4 to TRBJ1-6; maybe TRBD1 (5 bases). This CDR3 spans 14 amino acids. V dropped 4 bases and J dropped 6 bases, with 10 bases sitting between them. The CDR3 loop is CASSSAGSNSPLHF. The CDR3 coding sequence is TGTGCCAGCAGTTCCGCAGGGAGTAATTCACCCCTCCACTTT.

The V and J genes are TRBV7-2 and TRBJ1-3; D gene ambiguous. The CDR3 loop spans 16 amino acids. Between the trimmed V and J ends, which lost 1 base and 0 bases, there was a span of 10 bases. Germline CDR1 SGHTA, CDR2 FQGNSA. The CDR3 nucleotides are TGTGCCAGCAGCTTAGGATCCCCTGGCTCTGGAAACACCATATATTTT. Protein sequence: CASSLGSPGSGNTIYF.

The chain combines TRBV18 with TRBJ1-3; D remains unclear. The CDR3 covers 17 residues. Trimming took 5 bases from V and 4 from J, leaving 21 bases between them. The V gene's germline CDR1 is KGHSH and CDR2 LQKENI. The CDR3, as DNA: TGTGCCAGCTCATCCCAGGCCCCAGCTACGGGAGGAAACACCATATATTTT. It specifies CASSSQAPATGGNTIYF. The complete variable domain, with remaining parts taken from reference TRBV18 and TRBJ1-3, reads NAGVMQNPRHLVRRRGQEARLRCSPMKGHSHVYWYRQLPEEGLKFMVYLQKENIIDESGMPKERFSAEFPKEGPSILRIQQVVRGDSAAYFCASSSQAPATGGNTIYFGEGSWLTVV.

This clonotype was seen many times. The chain is built from TRBV6-6 and TRBJ2-7; D possibly matches TRBD1 or TRBD2 (5 bases each). The germline V gene has CDR1 MNHNY and CDR2 SVGAGI (reference sequence). This CDR3 contains 14 residues. The V end lost 2 bases, the J end lost 2 bases, and 10 bases lay between the germline ends. As DNA, the CDR3 is TGTGCCAGCAGTTACGGGACGGATACCTACGAGCAGTACTTC. Protein: CASSYGTDTYEQYF.

Only a few counts were recorded for this clonotype. The genes are TRBV12-3 or TRBV12-4 and TRBJ2-1, with 8 bases identical to TRBD2. The junction had 13 bases not matched to a gene; V was cut back by 6 bases and J by 9 bases. The CDR3 extends over 15 amino acids. CDR3 in amino acids: CASSRISGTPSEQFF. The CDR3 DNA reads TGTGCCAGCAGCCGCATTAGCGGGACCCCCAGTGAGCAGTTCTTC.

In this sample, this clonotype turned up a few times. The chain employs TRBV6-2 or TRBV6-3 and TRBJ2-7; the match to TRBD2 covers 7 bases. The germline gives CDR1 MNHEY, CDR2 SVGEGT. This CDR3 contains 16 residues. Trimming cost V 0 bases and J 3 bases; bases outside gene matches: 8. This CDR3 is CASSYSSSGLFYEQYF. The DNA of the CDR3 is TGTGCCAGCAGTTACTCTTCTAGCGGTCTTTTCTACGAGCAGTACTTC.

The CDR3 reads CASSLAAGGEAFF. DNA for the CDR3: TGTGCCAGCAGTTTAGCGGCGGGGGGAGAAGCTTTCTTT. The V gene is TRBV12-3 or TRBV12-4, the J gene TRBJ1-1; D perhaps matches TRBD1 (5 bases). CDR3 length: 13 amino acids. V was pared by 0 bases and J by 8 bases, with 10 bases between.

In its sample, this clonotype was seen a few times. Here the CDR3 DNA reads TGCGCCAGCAGTCGTCCCAGGGGGCGCCTCACTGAAGCTTTCTTT. The encoded protein is CASSRPRGRLTEAFF. V is TRBV4-1 and J is TRBJ1-1, with 8 bases fitting TRBD1. CDR3 size: 15 residues. Germline V gene lookup returns CDR1 MGHRA and CDR2 YSYEKL. The trim removed 6 bases at V and 4 bases at J, leaving 10 bases unmatched.

This clonotype has only a few counts. J is TRBJ2-2 and V is TRBV11-2; D tentatively fits TRBD1 or TRBD2 (5 bases each). Germline CDR1 is SGHAT and CDR2 is FQNNGV. The CDR3 is made up of 15 amino acids. V lost 6 bases and J 5 bases, leaving 16 bases between the germline ends. The CDR3 DNA reads TGTGCCAGCAGGGGGACCGGGACGGCGACCGGGGAGCTGTTTTTT. Translating it yields CASRGTGTATGELFF. The variable domain in full, completed from reference TRBV11-2 and TRBJ2-2, reads EAGVAQSPRYKIIEKRQSVAFWCNPISGHATLYWYQQILGQGPKLLIQFQNNGVVDDSQLPKDRFSAERLKGVDSTLKIQPAKLEDSAVYLCASRGTGTATGELFFGEGSRLTVL.

This chain links TRBV20-1 with TRBJ2-3; 10 bases align to TRBD1. The junction had 12 bases not matched to a gene; V was cut back by 0 bases and J by 6 bases. CDR3 length: 17 amino acids. Germline V gene lookup returns CDR1 DFQATT and CDR2 SNEGSKA (reference sequence). The CDR3 DNA follows: TGCAGTGCTAGAGATCTCCCCCGGGACAGGGGCTGGGATACGCAGTATTTT. Its translation is CSARDLPRDRGWDTQYF.

The genes are TRBV7-9 and TRBJ2-3, with D tentatively TRBD2 (6 bases). The CDR3 totals 15 residues. From germline, CDR1 is SEHNR and CDR2 FQNEAQ (reference sequence). The V end lost 5 bases, the J end lost 5 bases, and 17 bases lay between the germline ends. The CDR3 protein is CASSIWEDGGDTQYF. The CDR3 DNA reads as TGTGCCAGCAGCATATGGGAGGATGGGGGAGATACGCAGTATTTT.

J is TRBJ2-1 and V is TRBV30; 9 bases line up with TRBD1. Germline V gene data show CDR1 as GTSNPN and CDR2 as SVGIG (reference sequence). This CDR3 contains 13 residues. With V trimmed by 5 bases and J by 7 bases, 6 bases remained unmatched. The CDR3 here is CAWDRGVRNEQFF. CDR3 sequence (DNA): TGTGCCTGGGACAGGGGGGTGAGGAATGAGCAGTTCTTC. Together with reference TRBV30 and TRBJ2-1, the CDR3 gives the full variable domain: SQTIHQWPATLVQPVGSPLSLECTVEGTSNPNLYWYRQAAGRGLQLLFYSVGIGQISSEVPQNLSASRPQDRQFILSSKKLLLSDSGFYLCAWDRGVRNEQFFGPGTRLTVL.

In the case of this clonotype: The junction departs from germline at one end; a sequencing error may be responsible. Here the CDR3 DNA reads TGTGCCAGCAAGGATCAGGGGGCCGGGGAGCTTTTTTTT. Translating gives CASKDQGAGELFF. The rearrangement joins TRBV6-1 to TRBJ2-2, with 8 bases matching TRBD1. Per germline, CDR1 MNHNS and CDR2 SASEGT. The CDR3 spans 13 residues.

This clonotype was recorded a few times. The chain joins TRBV2 to TRBJ2-3; maybe TRBD1 (6 bases). V was shortened by 4 bases and J by 2 bases, with 10 bases between the two germline ends. CDR1 is SNHLY, CDR2 FYNNEI, per germline. CDR3 size: 14 residues. The CDR3 is CASSVGGATDTQYF. CDR3 bases: TGTGCCAGCAGTGTAGGGGGTGCCACAGATACGCAGTATTTT.

This clonotype was seen ten or more times. The V call is TRBV13, the J call TRBJ1-3, with D possibly matching TRBD1 (6 bases). The germline CDR1 and CDR2 sequences are PRHDT and FYEKMQ (reference sequence). CDR3 length: 14 amino acids. V lost 4 bases and J 4 bases, leaving 11 bases between the germline ends. The DNA of the CDR3 is TGTGCCAGCAGCTCCGGACAGACGGGAAACACCATATATTTT. This codes for CASSSGQTGNTIYF.

The chain couples TRBV6-1 to TRBJ1-1, with 9 positions matching TRBD1. This CDR3 has 13 amino acids. Germline CDR1 reads MNHNS; CDR2 reads SASEGT. J gave up 4 bases and V 6 bases, and 3 bases lay outside the gene matches. CDR3 sequence (DNA): TGTGCCAGCAGAAGACAGGGGGTCACTGAAGCTTTCTTT. Translated, it gives CASRRQGVTEAFF.

This clonotype occurred a few times. This chain joins TRBV7-8 and TRBJ2-3; possible D gene TRBD1, 6 bases. Germline V gives CDR1 SGHVS, CDR2 FQNEAQ. The germline V and J ends were trimmed by 5 bases and 4 bases, with 13 bases remaining between them. This CDR3 is built from 14 residues. DNA for the CDR3: TGTGCCAGCAGCCTACAAGGACAGCCAGATACGCAGTATTTT. It encodes CASSLQGQPDTQYF.

This clonotype was seen a few times. The chain is built from TRBV5-6 and TRBJ2-1, with a tentative D call TRBD2 (6 bases). The CDR3 runs 13 residues. Looked up from germline, CDR1 is SGHDT and CDR2 is YYEEEE. Between the trimmed V and J ends, which lost 5 bases and 8 bases, there was a span of 14 bases. CDR3 region: CASSSTGGDEQFF. The CDR3 DNA reads TGTGCCAGCAGTTCCACCGGAGGGGATGAGCAGTTCTTC.

This rearrangement joins TRBV2 to TRBJ1-1; TRBD1 aligns across 9 bases. The junction had 17 bases not matched to a gene; V was cut back by 11 bases and J by 10 bases. The CDR3 consists of 14 residues. Per germline, CDR1 SNHLY and CDR2 FYNNEI. Written as DNA, the CDR3 is TGTGCCGGGGCCCCACAGGGGGCGATTGTAGGAGCTTTCTTT. It yields the protein CAGAPQGAIVGAFF. Full variable domain (remainder filled in from reference TRBV2 and TRBJ1-1): EPEVTQTPSHQVTQMGQEVILRCVPISNHLYFYWYRQILGQKVEFLVSFYNNEISEKSEIFDDQFSVERPDGSNFTLKIRSTKLEDSAMYFCAGAPQGAIVGAFFGQGTRLTVV.

This chain joins TRBV5-1 and TRBJ2-7, with 7 nucleotides matching TRBD1. CDR3 size: 15 residues. Germline assignment: CDR1 SGHRS and CDR2 YFSETQ. Losses at the gene ends were 5 bases for V and 2 bases for J; bases not matched to a gene: 10. Written as DNA, the CDR3 is TGCGCCAGCAGTTTGCCGGGACAGTCGACCTACGAGCAGTACTTC. This gives the protein CASSLPGQSTYEQYF.

This rearrangement joins TRBV14 to TRBJ2-5, with a weak D call TRBD2 (5 bases). Trimming pared 2 bases from V and 5 bases from J, leaving 15 bases between. This CDR3 comprises 15 residues. The V gene's germline CDR1 is SGHDN and CDR2 FVKESK. The CDR3 region is CASSQIIGPGETQYF. CDR3 coding DNA: TGTGCCAGCAGCCAAATCATCGGTCCGGGGGAGACCCAGTACTTC. The full variable domain, its missing parts supplied by reference TRBV14 and TRBJ2-5, is EAGVTQFPSHSVIEKGQTVTLRCDPISGHDNLYWYRRVMGKEIKFLLHFVKESKQDESGMPNNRFLAERTGGTYSTLKVQPAELEDSGVYFCASSQIIGPGETQYFGPGTRLLVL.

This clonotype was seen a few times. This rearrangement joins TRBV20-1 to TRBJ2-3, with 13 bases identical to TRBD2. The junction had 7 bases not matched to a gene; V was cut back by 2 bases and J by 5 bases. Germline-derived CDR1 and CDR2 are DFQATT and SNEGSKA (reference sequence). CDR3 size: 16 residues. CDR3 sequence reads: CSARKLAGGPIDTQYF. CDR3 nucleotides: TGCAGTGCTAGAAAACTAGCGGGGGGGCCGATAGATACGCAGTATTTT.

V usage is TRBV6-1 and J usage is TRBJ2-7; D unclear. The germline gives CDR1 MNHNS, CDR2 SASEGT. This CDR3 has 12 residues. Trimming left V 5 bases short and J 0 bases short, with 5 bases between. CDR3 nucleotide sequence: TGTGCCAGCAGTCTACCCTCCTACGAGCAGTACTTC. This gives the protein CASSLPSYEQYF.

The chain joins TRBV7-9 to TRBJ1-4; D remains ambiguous. CDR1 is SEHNR, CDR2 FQNEAQ, per germline (reference sequence). V was trimmed by 5 bases and J by 8 bases, leaving 18 bases between them. The CDR3 runs 15 residues. The CDR3 DNA reads TGTGCCAGCAGCCCTACGGGAGAAGTCAGCGAAAAACTGTTTTTT. It translates to CASSPTGEVSEKLFF.

This clonotype has only a few counts. The CDR3 reads CASSSVGRGNTIYF. CDR3 in DNA: TGTGCCAGCAGTTCGGTGGGGAGGGGAAACACCATATATTTT. The chain has TRBV6-6 and TRBJ1-3; no clear D gene. The CDR3 loop spans 14 amino acids. CDR1 MNHNY and CDR2 SVGAGI come from the germline V gene (reference sequence). Trimming cost V 4 bases and J 4 bases, with 11 bases left between them.

In this sample, this clonotype turned up many times. This rearrangement joins TRBV20-1 to TRBJ1-2; D ambiguous. This CDR3 region has 12 residues. V lost 3 bases, J lost 0 bases, and 5 bases lay in between. Germline CDR1 reads DFQATT; CDR2 reads SNEGSKA (reference sequence). In nucleotides, the CDR3 is TGCAGTGCTAGTGGAGCTAACTATGGCTACACCTTC. Its protein product is CSASGANYGYTF.

This sequence joins TRBV5-4 and TRBJ1-6, with D perhaps TRBD1 (6 bases). This CDR3 has 15 residues. V lost 0 bases and J 8 bases, leaving 12 bases between the germline ends. Germline CDR1 is SGHNT and CDR2 is YYREEE (reference sequence). CDR3 region: CASSLEDRSDSPLHF. The CDR3 nucleotides are TGTGCCAGCAGCTTGGAGGACAGATCCGATTCACCCCTCCACTTT.

This clonotype has just a few counts. This chain connects TRBV6-6 to TRBJ2-5; D remains unclear. CDR1 and CDR2 (germline): MNHNY, SVGAGI (reference sequence). Trimming left V 1 base short and J 2 bases short, with 8 bases between. The CDR3 has 14 residues. The DNA for the CDR3 is TGTGCCAGCAGTTACTTGAGCACACAAGAGACCCAGTACTTC. Its translation: CASSYLSTQETQYF.

V and J are TRBV30 and TRBJ1-6, with a possible D match to TRBD1 (6 bases). The V gene lost 0 bases and the J gene lost 0 bases, with 9 bases spanning the gap. The germline CDR1 and CDR2 sequences are GTSNPN and SVGIG (reference sequence). CDR3 length equals 16 residues. CDR3 loop: CAWSVPRGSYNSPLHF. CDR3 DNA: TGTGCCTGGAGTGTACCCAGGGGCTCCTATAATTCACCCCTCCACTTT. Full variable domain (remainder filled in from reference TRBV30 and TRBJ1-6): SQTIHQWPATLVQPVGSPLSLECTVEGTSNPNLYWYRQAAGRGLQLLFYSVGIGQISSEVPQNLSASRPQDRQFILSSKKLLLSDSGFYLCAWSVPRGSYNSPLHFGNGTRLTVT.

This clonotype was recorded at least ten times. The CDR3 DNA sequence: TGTGCCACCAGTGATCCCGGACAGGTTCGCAATCAGCCCCAGCATTTT. Its translation is CATSDPGQVRNQPQHF. This chain links TRBV24-1 with TRBJ1-5; TRBD1 agrees at 7 bases. CDR1 is KGHDR, CDR2 SFDVKD, per germline. Unmatched junction bases numbered 6, after V lost 3 bases and J lost 2 bases. There are 16 residues in the CDR3.